One sample yielded the 10 T cell receptor beta chains listed below, sequenced in a study of circulating and synovial CD4+ cells in juvenile arthritis. Produced via immunoSEQ multiplex PCR; TCRdb's table is partial and in-frame only. Of about 30,000 clones in the sample, 80% to 95% were seen once. The specimen was CD4+ T cells from blood. The receptors shown here come from a human donor with juvenile idiopathic arthritis.

The genes are TRBV11-2 and TRBJ1-2, with 7 bases fitting TRBD1. The J segment lost 4 bases and the V segment lost 1 base, leaving 15 bases of the junction unmatched. CDR3 size: 18 residues. Per germline, CDR1 SGHAT and CDR2 FQNNGV. In DNA form, the CDR3 reads TGTGCCAGCAGCTTAGGTGGGCTGACCAGGGGGAACTTCTATGGCTACACCTTC. It translates to CASSLGGLTRGNFYGYTF.

The rearrangement uses TRBV7-8 and TRBJ2-5, with D perhaps matching TRBD2 (6 bases). Germline CDR1 and CDR2: SGHVS and FQNEAQ. The CDR3 is made up of 15 amino acids. The V end lost 3 bases, the J end lost 4 bases, and 15 bases lay between the germline ends. CDR3 sequence: CASSLAPGRRETQYF. As DNA, the CDR3 is TGTGCCAGCAGCTTGGCACCAGGGAGGAGAGAGACCCAGTACTTC.

The rearrangement joins TRBV7-9 to TRBJ2-1; no reliable D call. The length of the CDR3 is 11 residues. Germline CDR1 and CDR2: SEHNR and FQNEAQ (reference sequence). The V end lost 2 bases, the J end lost 8 bases, and 4 bases lay between the germline ends. The CDR3 coding sequence is TGTGCCAGCAGCTTACTCTATGAGCAGTTCTTC. It yields the protein CASSLLYEQFF.

The chain uses TRBV2 and TRBJ1-2; a possible D gene is TRBD1 (6 bases). This CDR3 is 12 amino acids long. V gave up 11 bases and J gave up 8 bases, with 18 bases separating them. Germline V gene lookup returns CDR1 SNHLY and CDR2 FYNNEI. CDR3 in amino acids: CAGGQTMGGYTF. The CDR3 DNA reads as TGTGCCGGCGGACAGACTATGGGCGGCTACACCTTC. Full variable domain (missing parts from reference TRBV2 and TRBJ1-2): EPEVTQTPSHQVTQMGQEVILRCVPISNHLYFYWYRQILGQKVEFLVSFYNNEISEKSEIFDDQFSVERPDGSNFTLKIRSTKLEDSAMYFCAGGQTMGGYTFGSGTRLTVV.

The V gene is TRBV18, the J gene TRBJ2-2, with a tentative D call TRBD2 (6 bases). Germline assignment: CDR1 KGHSH and CDR2 LQKENI. Trimming removed 4 bases at V and 4 bases at J, with 13 bases between. CDR3 length equals 15 residues. CDR3 coding DNA: TGTGCCAGCTCACTCATGGGGGGTCGCACCGGGGAGCTGTTTTTT. Translated, it gives CASSLMGGRTGELFF.

In the case of this clone: Relative to the germline gene, one junction end is altered; a read error may explain this. The rearrangement uses TRBV15 and TRBJ2-1; TRBD2 matches 11 bases. The germline gives CDR1 LNHNV, CDR2 YYDKDF (reference sequence). The CDR3 runs 16 residues. DNA for the CDR3: TGTGCCACCAGCAGAGATGAACTAGCGGGAGTAGGTGAGCAGGTCTTC. The encoded protein is CATSRDELAGVGEQVF. Together with reference TRBV15 and TRBJ2-1, the CDR3 gives the full variable domain: DAMVIQNPRYQVTQFGKPVTLSCSQTLNHNVMYWYQQKSSQAPKLLFHYYDKDFNNEADTPDNFQSRRPNTSFCFLDIRSPGLGDTAMYLCATSRDELAGVGEQVFGPGTRLTVL.

The chain carries TRBV10-1 and TRBJ2-1; 9 positions match TRBD1. The germline V gene has CDR1 WNHNN and CDR2 SYGVQD (reference sequence). This CDR3 region has 16 residues. Trimming took 4 bases from V and 6 from J; bases not matched to a gene: 10. CDR3 nucleotide sequence: TGCGCCAGCAGTGGTTCTTGGACAGGGGCCGGCAATGAGCAGTTCTTC. This codes for CASSGSWTGAGNEQFF.

The chain is built from TRBV5-6 and TRBJ2-4, with 9 nucleotides matching TRBD2. Germline values: CDR1 SGHDT, CDR2 YYEEEE. The length of the CDR3 is 16 residues. Trimming cost V 2 bases and J 3 bases; bases outside gene matches: 6. The CDR3 here is CASSLRLAGYKNIQYF. For the CDR3, the DNA is TGTGCCAGCAGCTTACGGCTAGCGGGATACAAAAACATTCAGTACTTC.

CDR3 bases: TGTGCCAGCAGCTTAGGGCCGGGGGAGACCCAGTACTTC. The encoded protein is CASSLGPGETQYF. V usage is TRBV7-3 and J usage is TRBJ2-5, with D possibly matching TRBD2 (5 bases). V dropped 2 bases and J dropped 5 bases, with 9 bases sitting between them. Germline V gene data show CDR1 as SGHTA and CDR2 as FQGTGA. CDR3 length: 13 amino acids.

The J gene is TRBJ1-5, the V gene TRBV2; 11 positions match TRBD1. Germline-derived CDR1 and CDR2 are SNHLY and FYNNEI. J was trimmed by 6 bases and V by 6 bases; bases with no gene match: 1. The CDR3 covers 13 residues. DNA for the CDR3: TGTGCCAGCAGGGGGACAGGGGGTCAGCCCCAGCATTTT. Translating it yields CASRGTGGQPQHF.